This T cell receptor beta chain was sequenced in a study of CD8+ T cells in alopecia areata. This clone has only a few counts. It was cDNA, reverse transcribed from extracted RNA, that served as the sequencing template. Libraries were prepared by immunoSEQ multiplex PCR; TCRdb keeps only in-frame clonotypes and omits some of them. Here the sample spans about 110,000 clones, 50% to 60% being singletons. J lost 1 base, V lost 5 bases, and 4 bases had no gene match. The CDR3 length is 16 residues. Germline V CDR1 and CDR2: SNHLY, FYNNEI. This TCR was recovered from a human donor with alopecia areata. The J gene is TRBJ2-1, the V gene TRBV2, with 11 bases aligning to TRBD2. Sequenced sample: NKG2D-low CD8+ T cells sorted from blood. As DNA, the CDR3 is TGTGCCAGCAGTCCTACTAGCGGGAGATCCTACAATGAGCAGTTCTTC. This encodes CASSPTSGRSYNEQFF.